Following are 30 T cell receptor beta chains from one sample sequenced in a study of CD8 T cells in Susac syndrome. Reverse transcription of 0.5 to 1 ug RNA was performed with random hexamers. From the immunoSEQ multiplex PCR reads, TCRdb called clonotypes with MiXCR, one entry per CDR3 protein. The sample yields more than 100,000 distinct CDR3 sequences, 90% to 95% seen once. The specimen was CD4+ T cells from PBMCs. The receptors stem from a human donor in good health.

This chain links TRBV29-1 with TRBJ2-1; 7 nucleotides match TRBD1. The CDR3 extends over 14 amino acids. Trimming took 7 bases from V and 3 from J; bases not matched to a gene: 9. CDR1 and CDR2 (germline): SQVTM, ANQGSEA. CDR3 sequence reads: CSAGDRQGYNEQFF. The CDR3 bases are TGCAGCGCCGGGGACAGACAGGGCTACAATGAGCAGTTCTTC.

This chain uses TRBV20-1 with TRBJ1-4, with D uncertain. Per the germline V gene, CDR1 is DFQATT and CDR2 is SNEGSKA (reference sequence). V shed 3 bases and J shed 8 bases, with 13 bases lying between them. The length of the CDR3 is 13 residues. CDR3 bases: TGCAGTGCTAGTCGCGGGGTTGAAGAAAAACTGTTTTTT. Amino acids: CSASRGVEEKLFF.

The chain links TRBV15 to TRBJ2-2; D possibly corresponds to TRBD1 (5 bases). Trimming cost V 6 bases and J 3 bases, with 14 bases left between them. CDR3 length equals 15 residues. The V gene's germline CDR1 is LNHNV and CDR2 YYDKDF (reference sequence). The CDR3 DNA reads as TGTGCCACCAGTTCCCAGGGTTTGCACACCGGGGAGCTGTTTTTT. Protein: CATSSQGLHTGELFF.

This sequence joins TRBV12-3 or TRBV12-4 and TRBJ1-2, with unresolved D. The CDR3 covers 13 residues. V was trimmed by 3 bases and J by 8 bases, leaving 13 bases between them. The CDR3 reads CASSFRTGGGYTF. The DNA for the CDR3 is TGTGCCAGCAGTTTCCGGACGGGCGGGGGCTACACCTTC.

This clonotype has just one count. The chain combines TRBV6-5 with TRBJ2-7, with 7 bases identical to TRBD1. V trimming: 2 bases; J trimming: 0 bases; junction bases outside the gene matches: 7. In germline, CDR1 is MNHEY, CDR2 SVGAGI. This CDR3 spans 16 amino acids. The CDR3 reads CASSYVGTASSYEQYF. In DNA form, the CDR3 reads TGTGCCAGCAGTTACGTTGGGACAGCTAGCTCCTACGAGCAGTACTTC.

The chain joins TRBV20-1 to TRBJ2-1, with 8 bases aligning to TRBD2. Looked up from germline, CDR1 is DFQATT and CDR2 is SNEGSKA (reference sequence). This CDR3 contains 15 residues. The V segment lost 5 bases and the J segment 5 bases; nucleotides outside the gene matches: 11. Here the CDR3 DNA reads TGCAGTGCTCTGAGCTCGCTAGCGGGCCACAATGAGCAGTTCTTC. Its translation is CSALSSLAGHNEQFF.

The CDR3 DNA is TGTGCCAGCAGTTCCTACCGGGACAGGCTAAAGAACACTGAAGCTTTCTTT. Translating gives CASSSYRDRLKNTEAFF. The V gene is TRBV12-3 or TRBV12-4, the J gene TRBJ1-1, with TRBD1 matching 8 bases. V lost 4 bases and J lost 1; bases outside the gene matches: 11. The CDR3 consists of 17 residues.

This chain joins TRBV4-2 and TRBJ2-7; D is perhaps TRBD1 (6 bases). Between the trimmed V and J ends, which lost 0 bases and 4 bases, there was a span of 13 bases. Germline CDR1 reads LGHNA; CDR2 reads YNFKEQ. The CDR3 is 15 amino acids. For the CDR3, the DNA is TGTGCCAGCAGCCAAGAAACAGGGTGGGTATACGAGCAGTACTTC. Translation gives CASSQETGWVYEQYF.

This clonotype appeared once. The chain recombines TRBV20-1 with TRBJ2-7, with D hard to call. Germline V gene data show CDR1 as DFQATT and CDR2 as SNEGSKA (reference sequence). The V end was cut by 6 bases, the J end by 5 bases, with 17 bases between. The CDR3 length is 13 residues. The CDR3 nucleotides are TGCAGTGCCCGAAGTCCCGTGGTGCACGAGCAGTACTTC. Its translation: CSARSPVVHEQYF.

The V call is TRBV9, the J call TRBJ2-2; 8 bases map to TRBD2. The CDR3 loop spans 15 amino acids. V gave up 4 bases and J gave up 6 bases; unmatched junction bases: 8. Germline V gene data show CDR1 as SGDLS and CDR2 as YYNGEE. CDR3 amino acids: CASSSSGSIAGELFF. The CDR3 DNA reads TGTGCCAGCAGCTCGAGCGGGAGTATCGCCGGGGAGCTGTTTTTT.

This clonotype was seen a single time. The chain carries TRBV2 and TRBJ2-5; tentatively, D is TRBD2 (6 bases). CDR3 size: 13 residues. Germline loops: CDR1 SNHLY, CDR2 FYNNEI. Between the trimmed V and J ends, which lost 11 bases and 2 bases, there was a span of 15 bases. DNA of the CDR3: TGTGCCGTCCTCGTGGGGGGACAAGAGACCCAGTACTTC. Encoded protein: CAVLVGGQETQYF.

The chain carries TRBV6-2 or TRBV6-3 and TRBJ2-3, with 9 bases that match TRBD2. Germline V CDR1 and CDR2: MNHEY, SVGEGT. The junction had 2 bases not matched to a gene; V was cut back by 4 bases and J by 3 bases. The CDR3 extends over 14 amino acids. CDR3: CASSFLAGTDTQYF. In DNA, the CDR3 is TGTGCCAGCAGTTTTCTAGCGGGAACAGATACGCAGTATTTT.

The chain links TRBV7-2 to TRBJ2-3; possible D gene TRBD2, 6 bases. Deletions cut 5 bases from V and 0 bases from J, with 9 bases between. CDR3 length equals 14 residues. Germline values: CDR1 SGHTA, CDR2 FQGNSA. DNA of the CDR3: TGTGCCAGCAGCATTCTAGCGAGCACAGATACGCAGTATTTT. Protein product: CASSILASTDTQYF.

The chain employs TRBV29-1 and TRBJ2-1; possible D gene TRBD2, 5 bases. This CDR3 comprises 12 residues. V was clipped by 5 bases and J by 6 bases, with 11 bases between them. The germline V gene has CDR1 SQVTM and CDR2 ANQGSEA. Written as DNA, the CDR3 is TGCAGCGTTCAACCGGGGATCAATGAGCAGTTCTTC. Translated: CSVQPGINEQFF.

This rearrangement joins TRBV5-1 to TRBJ2-1, with 8 bases lining up with TRBD2. The CDR3 has 15 residues. V shed 0 bases and J 7 bases; nucleotides not matched to a gene: 6. Germline V gene lookup returns CDR1 SGHRS and CDR2 YFSETQ. The CDR3 is CASSLGTSLNNEQFF. The CDR3 coding sequence is TGCGCCAGCAGCTTGGGGACTAGCCTAAATAATGAGCAGTTCTTC. Variable domain in full (rest from reference TRBV5-1 and TRBJ2-1): KAGVTQTPRYLIKTRGQQVTLSCSPISGHRSVSWYQQTPGQGLQFLFEYFSETQRNKGNFPGRFSGRQFSNSRSEMNVSTLELGDSALYLCASSLGTSLNNEQFFGPGTRLTVL.

This chain connects TRBV19 to TRBJ2-7; perhaps TRBD2 as D (5 bases). Trimming took 6 bases from V and 0 from J, leaving 12 bases between them. Germline V gene lookup returns CDR1 LNHDA and CDR2 SQIVND (reference sequence). The CDR3 sequence is 14 residues long. CDR3 sequence reads: CASRRAASSYEQYF. The CDR3 bases are TGTGCCAGTAGGCGAGCGGCGAGCTCCTACGAGCAGTACTTC.

J is TRBJ2-7 and V is TRBV18, with 12 bases matching TRBD2. This CDR3 comprises 14 residues. Germline CDR1 reads KGHSH; CDR2 reads LQKENI. After removal of 3 bases from V and 5 bases from J, the junction contained 2 bases not matched to a gene. The CDR3 nucleotides are TGTGCCAGCTCACCGACTAGCGGGAGCCACGAGCAGTACTTC. It yields the protein CASSPTSGSHEQYF.

V usage is TRBV3-1 and J usage is TRBJ2-3; no clear D gene. CDR1 LGHDT and CDR2 YNNKEL come from the germline V gene (reference sequence). V lost 7 bases, J lost 2 bases, and 4 bases lay in between. The CDR3 has 11 residues. CDR3 DNA: TGTGCCAGCACGGACACAGATACGCAGTATTTT. This codes for CASTDTDTQYF.

V usage is TRBV7-9 and J usage is TRBJ2-2, with 7 bases that match TRBD2. This CDR3 is 15 amino acids long. V shed 5 bases, J shed 5 bases, and the junction held 8 bases outside the gene matches. CDR1 and CDR2 from the germline V gene are SEHNR and FQNEAQ (reference sequence). For the CDR3, the DNA is TGTGCCAGCAGCGCCTTGAACGGGGGGACCGGGGAGCTGTTTTTT. Encoded protein: CASSALNGGTGELFF.

The chain recombines TRBV3-1 with TRBJ2-3; D may correspond to TRBD1 or TRBD2 (5 bases each). The CDR3 contains 15 residues. The V end lost 1 base, the J end lost 0 bases, and 8 bases lay between the germline ends. In germline, CDR1 is LGHDT, CDR2 YNNKEL (reference sequence). CDR3 sequence (DNA): TGTGCCAGCAGCCAAGGGGGCGGGAGCACAGATACGCAGTATTTT. This gives the protein CASSQGGGSTDTQYF.

The chain carries TRBV2 and TRBJ2-3, with TRBD2 identical over 9 bases. The ends lost 6 bases at V and 0 bases at J; junction bases unmatched: 7. Germline CDR1 is SNHLY and CDR2 is FYNNEI. The CDR3 length is 16 residues. DNA for the CDR3: TGTGCCAGCAGATACATAGCGGGAGTAAGCACAGATACGCAGTATTTT. Translated: CASRYIAGVSTDTQYF.

The chain is built from TRBV20-1 and TRBJ2-7; TRBD2 matches at 8 bases. CDR3 length: 13 amino acids. Looked up from germline, CDR1 is DFQATT and CDR2 is SNEGSKA (reference sequence). Trimming at V came to 3 bases and at J to 3 bases, leaving 4 bases not matched to a gene. CDR3 nucleotide sequence: TGCAGTGCTAGTGGCGGGAGGCGCTACGAGCAGTACTTC. This codes for CSASGGRRYEQYF.

The rearrangement links TRBV4-2 to TRBJ2-6; 8 bases line up with TRBD1. The V segment lost 4 bases and the J segment 1 base; nucleotides outside the gene matches: 6. CDR3 size: 17 residues. From germline, CDR1 is LGHNA and CDR2 YNFKEQ. In DNA, the CDR3 is TGTGCCAGCAGCCTAGGACAGGGAACTTCTGGGGCCAACGTCCTGACTTTC. This codes for CASSLGQGTSGANVLTF.

The chain carries TRBV9 and TRBJ2-5; 7 bases agree with TRBD2. The CDR3 runs 14 residues. Germline lookup yields CDR1 SGDLS and CDR2 YYNGEE. V dropped 3 bases and J dropped 2; count of bases not matched to a gene: 4. In DNA form, the CDR3 reads TGTGCCAGCAGCGAGAGGGGAGGGCAAGAGACCCAGTACTTC. It encodes CASSERGGQETQYF.

The table lists this clonotype with a count of one. The rearrangement uses TRBV29-1 and TRBJ1-2; no reliable D call. V lost 7 bases and J 4 bases, leaving 13 bases between the germline ends. The germline V gene has CDR1 SQVTM and CDR2 ANQGSEA. This CDR3 is 12 amino acids long. The CDR3 sequence is CSAAHEGYGYTF. CDR3 in DNA: TGCAGCGCCGCTCATGAGGGCTATGGCTACACCTTC.

This clonotype came up once. The J gene is TRBJ2-5, the V gene TRBV3-1; weak D call: TRBD1 (5 bases). Trimming removed 8 bases from V and 2 bases from J, with 12 bases in between. The CDR3 is 13 amino acids. CDR1 is LGHDT and CDR2 is YNNKEL in the germline V gene (reference sequence). The CDR3 bases are TGTGCCAGCGCAATAGGGGCACAAGAGACCCAGTACTTC. Amino acids: CASAIGAQETQYF.

V gene TRBV19 combines with J gene TRBJ2-2; weak D call: TRBD1 (5 bases). This CDR3 has 15 residues. The V gene lost 4 bases and the J gene lost 2 bases, with 11 bases spanning the gap. Looked up from germline, CDR1 is LNHDA and CDR2 is SQIVND (reference sequence). The CDR3 is CASSNDRFNTGELFF. In DNA form, the CDR3 reads TGTGCCAGTAGTAATGACAGATTCAACACCGGGGAGCTGTTTTTT. The full variable domain, in which reference TRBV19 and TRBJ2-2 provide the parts outside the CDR3, is DGGITQSPKYLFRKEGQNVTLSCEQNLNHDAMYWYRQDPGQGLRLIYYSQIVNDFQKGDIAEGYSVSREKKESFPLTVTSAQKNPTAFYLCASSNDRFNTGELFFGEGSRLTVL.

J is TRBJ1-2 and V is TRBV28, with TRBD1 matching 9 bases. The CDR3 spans 16 residues. Unmatched junction bases numbered 7, after V lost 5 bases and J lost 0 bases. Germline V gene data show CDR1 as MDHEN and CDR2 as SYDVKM. CDR3 DNA sequence: TGTGCCAGCAGTCTACAGGGGGCGACAACTAACTATGGCTACACCTTC. It specifies CASSLQGATTNYGYTF.

This rearrangement joins TRBV27 to TRBJ2-1; D may match TRBD1 or TRBD2 (5 bases each). Germline loops: CDR1 MNHEY, CDR2 SMNVEV (reference sequence). Trimming removed 4 bases from V and 9 bases from J, with 10 bases in between. The CDR3 sequence is 12 residues long. CDR3 bases: TGTGCCAGCAGTTCTGGGGGATCTGAGCAGTTCTTC. Its protein product is CASSSGGSEQFF.

This chain links TRBV30 with TRBJ2-5; D is uncertain. CDR1 and CDR2 from the germline V gene are GTSNPN and SVGIG (reference sequence). V was pared by 0 bases and J by 4 bases, with 12 bases between. The CDR3 extends over 14 amino acids. The CDR3 protein is CAWSVPGNLETQYF. The CDR3 DNA is TGTGCCTGGAGTGTACCGGGTAACCTAGAGACCCAGTACTTC.